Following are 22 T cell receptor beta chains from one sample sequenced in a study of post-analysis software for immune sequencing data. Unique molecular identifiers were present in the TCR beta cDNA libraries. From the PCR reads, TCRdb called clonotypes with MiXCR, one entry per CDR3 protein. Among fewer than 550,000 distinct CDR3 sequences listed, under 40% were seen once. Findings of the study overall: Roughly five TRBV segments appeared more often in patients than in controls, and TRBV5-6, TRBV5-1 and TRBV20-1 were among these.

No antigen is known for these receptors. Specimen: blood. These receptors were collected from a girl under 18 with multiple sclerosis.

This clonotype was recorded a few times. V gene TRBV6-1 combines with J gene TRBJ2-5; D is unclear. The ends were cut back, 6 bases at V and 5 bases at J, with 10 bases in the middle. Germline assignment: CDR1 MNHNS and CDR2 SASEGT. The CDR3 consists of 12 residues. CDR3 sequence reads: CASSESTETQYF. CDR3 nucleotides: TGTGCCAGCAGCGAATCGACGGAGACCCAGTACTTC.

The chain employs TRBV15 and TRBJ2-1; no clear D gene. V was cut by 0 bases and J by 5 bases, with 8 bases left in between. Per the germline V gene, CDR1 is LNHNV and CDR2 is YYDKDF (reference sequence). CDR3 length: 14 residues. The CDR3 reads CATSRDLVNNEQFF. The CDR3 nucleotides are TGTGCCACCAGCAGAGATTTGGTTAACAATGAGCAGTTCTTC.

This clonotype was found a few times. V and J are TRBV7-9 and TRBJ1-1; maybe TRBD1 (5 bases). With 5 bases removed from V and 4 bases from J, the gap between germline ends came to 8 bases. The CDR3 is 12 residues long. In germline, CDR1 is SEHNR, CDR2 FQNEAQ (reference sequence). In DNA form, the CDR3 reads TGTGCCAGCAGCCCTCAGGGCACTGAAGCTTTCTTT. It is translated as CASSPQGTEAFF.

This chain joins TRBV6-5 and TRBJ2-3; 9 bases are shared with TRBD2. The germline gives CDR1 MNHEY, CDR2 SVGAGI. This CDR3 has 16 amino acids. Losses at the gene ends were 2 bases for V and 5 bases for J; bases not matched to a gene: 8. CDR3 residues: CASSYGAAGGIDTQYF. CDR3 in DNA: TGTGCCAGCAGTTACGGCGCGGCGGGGGGGATAGATACGCAGTATTTT.

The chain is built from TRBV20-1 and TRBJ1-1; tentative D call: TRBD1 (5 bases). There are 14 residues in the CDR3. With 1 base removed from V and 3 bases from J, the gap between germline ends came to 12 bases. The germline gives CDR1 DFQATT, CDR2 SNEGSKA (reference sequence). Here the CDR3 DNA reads TGCAGTGCTAGAGGGGGGTGGGAGGACACTGAAGCTTTCTTT. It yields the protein CSARGGWEDTEAFF.

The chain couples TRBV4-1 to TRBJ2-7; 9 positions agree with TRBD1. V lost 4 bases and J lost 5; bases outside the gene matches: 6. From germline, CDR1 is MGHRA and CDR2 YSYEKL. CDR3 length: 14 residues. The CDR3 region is CASSRGQGRNEQYF. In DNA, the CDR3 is TGCGCCAGCAGCCGAGGACAGGGGAGGAACGAGCAGTACTTC.

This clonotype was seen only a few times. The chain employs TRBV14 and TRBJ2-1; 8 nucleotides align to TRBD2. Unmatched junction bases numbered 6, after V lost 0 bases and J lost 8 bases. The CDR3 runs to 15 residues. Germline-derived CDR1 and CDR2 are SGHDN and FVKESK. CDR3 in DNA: TGTGCCAGCAGCCAAGAGCCGGGGGGGCCTCATGAGCAGTTCTTC. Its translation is CASSQEPGGPHEQFF.

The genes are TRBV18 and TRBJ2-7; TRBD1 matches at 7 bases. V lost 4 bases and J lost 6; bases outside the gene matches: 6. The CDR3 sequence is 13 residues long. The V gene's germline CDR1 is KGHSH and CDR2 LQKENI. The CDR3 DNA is TGTGCCAGCTCACTCCGAGACAGGGCCGAGCAGTACTTC. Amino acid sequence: CASSLRDRAEQYF.

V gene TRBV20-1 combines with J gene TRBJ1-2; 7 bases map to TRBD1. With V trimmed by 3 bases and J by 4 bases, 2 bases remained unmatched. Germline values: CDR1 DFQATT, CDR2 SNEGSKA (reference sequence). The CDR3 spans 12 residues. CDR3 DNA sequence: TGCAGTGCTAGCGACAGGGTCTATGGCTACACCTTC. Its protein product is CSASDRVYGYTF.

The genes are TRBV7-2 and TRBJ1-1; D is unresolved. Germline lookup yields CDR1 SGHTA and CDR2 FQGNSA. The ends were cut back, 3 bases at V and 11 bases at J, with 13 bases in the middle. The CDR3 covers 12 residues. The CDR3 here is CASSLLPGFAFF. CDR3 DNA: TGTGCCAGCAGCTTGTTACCGGGTTTCGCTTTCTTT.

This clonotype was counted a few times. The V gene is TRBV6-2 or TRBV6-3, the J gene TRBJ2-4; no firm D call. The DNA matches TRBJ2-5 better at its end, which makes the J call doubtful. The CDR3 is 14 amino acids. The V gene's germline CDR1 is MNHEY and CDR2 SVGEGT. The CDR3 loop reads CASSPSQLPETQYF. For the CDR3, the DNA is TGTGCCAGCAGTCCTTCCCAGTTGCCGGAGACCCAGTACTTC.

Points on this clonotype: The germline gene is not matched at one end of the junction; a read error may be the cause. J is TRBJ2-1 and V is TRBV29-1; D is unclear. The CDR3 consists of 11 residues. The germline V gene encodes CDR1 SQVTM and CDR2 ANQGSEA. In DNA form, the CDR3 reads TGCAGCGTTGAGGAGTACAATGAGCGGTTCTTC. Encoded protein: CSVEEYNERFF.

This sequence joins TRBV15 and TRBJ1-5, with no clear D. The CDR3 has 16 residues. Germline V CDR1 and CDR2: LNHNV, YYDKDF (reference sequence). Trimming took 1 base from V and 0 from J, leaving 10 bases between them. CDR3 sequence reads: CATSRGPDYSNQPQHF. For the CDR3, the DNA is TGTGCCACCAGCAGAGGTCCGGATTATAGCAATCAGCCCCAGCATTTT.

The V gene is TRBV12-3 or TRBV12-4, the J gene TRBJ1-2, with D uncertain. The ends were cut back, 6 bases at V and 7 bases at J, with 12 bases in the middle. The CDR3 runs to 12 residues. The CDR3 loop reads CASRQDMPGYTF. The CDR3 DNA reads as TGTGCCAGCAGGCAAGACATGCCTGGCTACACCTTC.

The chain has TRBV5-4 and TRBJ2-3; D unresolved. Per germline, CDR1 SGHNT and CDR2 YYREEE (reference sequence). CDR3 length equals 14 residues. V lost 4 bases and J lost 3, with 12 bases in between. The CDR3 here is CASSRSQGTDTQYF. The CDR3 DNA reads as TGTGCCAGCAGCAGAAGCCAAGGGACAGATACGCAGTATTTT.

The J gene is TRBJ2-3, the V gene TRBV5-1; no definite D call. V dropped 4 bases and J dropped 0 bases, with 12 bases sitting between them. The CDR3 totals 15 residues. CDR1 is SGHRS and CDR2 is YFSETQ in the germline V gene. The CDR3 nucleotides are TGCGCCAGCAGCCCCCGGCCATCAAGCACAGATACGCAGTATTTT. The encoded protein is CASSPRPSSTDTQYF.

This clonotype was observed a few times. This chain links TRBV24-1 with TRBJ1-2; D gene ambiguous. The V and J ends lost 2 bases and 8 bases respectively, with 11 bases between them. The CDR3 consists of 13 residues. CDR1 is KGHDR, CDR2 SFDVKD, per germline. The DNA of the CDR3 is TGTGCCACCAGTGATTCAAACCCACAGGGCTACACCTTC. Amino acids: CATSDSNPQGYTF.

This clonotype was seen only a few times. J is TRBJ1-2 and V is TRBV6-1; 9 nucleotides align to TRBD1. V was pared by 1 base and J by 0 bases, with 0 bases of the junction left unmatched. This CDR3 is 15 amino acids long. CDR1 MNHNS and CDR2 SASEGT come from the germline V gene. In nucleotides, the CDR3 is TGTGCCAGCAGTGAAGGGGACAGGGCTAACTATGGCTACACCTTC. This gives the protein CASSEGDRANYGYTF.

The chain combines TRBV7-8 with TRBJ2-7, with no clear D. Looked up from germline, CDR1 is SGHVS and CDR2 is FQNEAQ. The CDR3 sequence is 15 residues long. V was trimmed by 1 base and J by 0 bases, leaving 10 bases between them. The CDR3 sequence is CASSLEHGDSYEQYF. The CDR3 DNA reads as TGTGCCAGCAGCTTAGAACACGGTGACTCCTACGAGCAGTACTTC.

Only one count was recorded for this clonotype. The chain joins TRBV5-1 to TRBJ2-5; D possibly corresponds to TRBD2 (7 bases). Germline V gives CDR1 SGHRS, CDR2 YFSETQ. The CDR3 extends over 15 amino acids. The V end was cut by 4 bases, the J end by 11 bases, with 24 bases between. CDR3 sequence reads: CASSGTGGTYNEQYF. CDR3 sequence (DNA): TGCGCCAGCAGCGGGACCGGGGGGACATACAATGAGCAGTACTTC.

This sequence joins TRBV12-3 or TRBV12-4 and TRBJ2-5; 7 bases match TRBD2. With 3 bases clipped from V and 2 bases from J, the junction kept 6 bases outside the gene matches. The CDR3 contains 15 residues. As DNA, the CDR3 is TGTGCCAGCAGTTTCGCCCCCGGGGGGCAAGAGACCCAGTACTTC. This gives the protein CASSFAPGGQETQYF.

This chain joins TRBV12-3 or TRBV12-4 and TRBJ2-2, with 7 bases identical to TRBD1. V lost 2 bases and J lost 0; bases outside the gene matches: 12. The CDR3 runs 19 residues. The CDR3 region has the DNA TGTGCCAGCAGTTTATGGGAATTACGGGACAGTCCGAACACCGGGGAGCTGTTTTTT. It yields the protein CASSLWELRDSPNTGELFF.